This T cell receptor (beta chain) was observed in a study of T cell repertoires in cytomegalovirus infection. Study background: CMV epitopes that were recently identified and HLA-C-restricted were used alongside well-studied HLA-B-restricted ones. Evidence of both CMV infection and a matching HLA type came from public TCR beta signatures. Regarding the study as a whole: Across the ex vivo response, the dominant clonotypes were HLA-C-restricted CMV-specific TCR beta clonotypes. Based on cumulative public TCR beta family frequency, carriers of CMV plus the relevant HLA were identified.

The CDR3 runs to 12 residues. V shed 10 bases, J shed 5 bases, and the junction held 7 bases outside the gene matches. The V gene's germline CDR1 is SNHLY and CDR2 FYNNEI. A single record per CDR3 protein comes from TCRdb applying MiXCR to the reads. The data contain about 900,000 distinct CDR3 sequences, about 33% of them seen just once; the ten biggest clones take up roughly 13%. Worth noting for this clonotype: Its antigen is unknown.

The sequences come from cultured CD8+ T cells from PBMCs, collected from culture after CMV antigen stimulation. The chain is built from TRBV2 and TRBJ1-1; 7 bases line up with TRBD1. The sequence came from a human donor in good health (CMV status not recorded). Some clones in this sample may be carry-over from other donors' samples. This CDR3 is CATHRGPTEAFF. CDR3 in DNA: TGTGCCACCCACAGGGGACCAACTGAAGCTTTCTTT. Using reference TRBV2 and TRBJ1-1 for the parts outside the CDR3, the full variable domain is EPEVTQTPSHQVTQMGQEVILRCVPISNHLYFYWYRQILGQKVEFLVSFYNNEISEKSEIFDDQFSVERPDGSNFTLKIRSTKLEDSAMYFCATHRGPTEAFFGQGTRLTVV.